A selection of T cell receptor beta chains follows, all from one sample in a study of human T cells and chemical hapten exposure. TCRdb independently ran MiXCR on the RACE reads; one entry per CDR3 protein. The table records 300,000 to 400,000 distinct CDR3 sequences, 5.1% of them present only once. This material consisted of whole blood, taken in connection with sensitization to the hapten diphenylcyclopropenone (DPC). The receptors were sampled from a woman between 45 and 65 years old with alopecia areata. Some clones in this sample may be carry-over from other donors' samples. Both conserved end residues are part of each CDR3. The order of the fields is clone size, D gene, CDR3 length, J gene, V gene, CDR3 DNA, CDR3 protein. D genes are given only for firm matches. Size tells how often a clone was seen (once, few, many) or the class of an expanded clone, and some rows leave it out.

clone_size: few
d_call: TRBD1
cdr3_length: 16
j_call: TRBJ1-6
v_call: TRBV7-3
cdr3_nt: TGTGCCAGCAGCTTAAGGGGACAGGCCAATAATTCACCCCTCCACTTT
cdr3_aa: CASSLRGQANNSPLHF

clone_size: few
d_call: TRBD1
cdr3_length: 15
j_call: TRBJ2-7
v_call: TRBV15
cdr3_nt: TGTGCCACCAGCAGAGACGGACAGGGCATGTACGAGCAGTACTTC
cdr3_aa: CATSRDGQGMYEQYF

clone_size: few
d_call: NA
cdr3_length: 14
j_call: TRBJ1-2
v_call: TRBV5-5
cdr3_nt: TGTGCCAGCGCCGCAACATCCTTCAACTATGGCTACACCTTC
cdr3_aa: CASAATSFNYGYTF

clone_size: many
d_call: NA
cdr3_length: 14
j_call: TRBJ1-1
v_call: TRBV3-1
cdr3_nt: TGTGCCAGCAGCCGTGAATGGGGCAACACTGAAGCTTTCTTT
cdr3_aa: CASSREWGNTEAFF

clone_size: NA
d_call: NA
cdr3_length: 13
j_call: TRBJ1-1
v_call: TRBV27
cdr3_nt: TGTGCCAGCAGTTTAATGGGGCAGGGTGAAGCTTTCTTT
cdr3_aa: CASSLMGQGEAFF

clone_size: few
d_call: TRBD1
cdr3_length: 17
j_call: TRBJ1-5
v_call: TRBV4-1
cdr3_nt: TGCGCCAGCAGCCAAGGCCTACAGGGGGGTCGCAATCAGCCCCAGCATTTT
cdr3_aa: CASSQGLQGGRNQPQHF

clone_size: NA
d_call: NA
cdr3_length: 15
j_call: TRBJ1-4
v_call: TRBV12-3/TRBV12-4
cdr3_nt: TGTGCCAGCAGTAGCGGAGGTGGCCGAAATGAAAAACTGTTTTTT
cdr3_aa: CASSSGGGRNEKLFF

clone_size: few
d_call: NA
cdr3_length: 15
j_call: TRBJ1-1
v_call: TRBV20-1
cdr3_nt: TGCAGTGCTAGAGATCCCCGGGGTGGAGTCGCTGAAGCTTTCTTT
cdr3_aa: CSARDPRGGVAEAFF

clone_size: few
d_call: NA
cdr3_length: 18
j_call: TRBJ2-3
v_call: TRBV10-2
cdr3_nt: TGCGCCAGCAGTGAAGCATACGGGACGCTCACGCGCACAGATACGCAGTATTTT
cdr3_aa: CASSEAYGTLTRTDTQYF

clone_size: few
d_call: NA
cdr3_length: 14
j_call: TRBJ1-5
v_call: TRBV7-8
cdr3_nt: TGTGCCAGCAGCTTACCGGGGGTCAATCAGCCCCAGCATTTT
cdr3_aa: CASSLPGVNQPQHF